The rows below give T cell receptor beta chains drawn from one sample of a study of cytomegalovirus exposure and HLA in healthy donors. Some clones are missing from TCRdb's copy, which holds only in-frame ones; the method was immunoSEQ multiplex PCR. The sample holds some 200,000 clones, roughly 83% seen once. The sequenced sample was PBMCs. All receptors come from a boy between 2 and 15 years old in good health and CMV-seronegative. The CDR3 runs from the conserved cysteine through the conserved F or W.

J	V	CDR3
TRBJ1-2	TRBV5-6	CASSFSGGSGYTF
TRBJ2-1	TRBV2	CASSETNGGEQFF
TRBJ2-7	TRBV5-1	CASSFRLEAYEQYF
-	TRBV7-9	CASSLDLGNEQYF
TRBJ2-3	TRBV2	CASSGASGGPTDTQYF
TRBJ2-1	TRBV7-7	CASGTDSNEQFF
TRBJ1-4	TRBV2	CASSEKGWKLFF
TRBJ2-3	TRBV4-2	CASSQDVYGGRSTDTQYF
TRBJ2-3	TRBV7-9	CASSTDRRSTDTQYF
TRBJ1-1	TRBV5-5	CASSSQGVSEAFF
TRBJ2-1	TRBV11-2	CASSQTTMEQFF
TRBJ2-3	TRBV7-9	CASSPGDSDTQYF
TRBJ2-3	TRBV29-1	CSVEELAGGDYTQYF
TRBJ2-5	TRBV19	CASSIVAGSQETQYF
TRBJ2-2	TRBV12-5	CASLIGALNTGELFF
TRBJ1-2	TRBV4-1	CASSQVSNRGQGYYGYTF
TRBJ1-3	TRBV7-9	CSSSWDRAGNTIYF
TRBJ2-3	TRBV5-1	CASSPGQITDTQYF
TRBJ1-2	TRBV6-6	CASSPQGGGYTF
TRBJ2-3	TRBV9	CASSGPSGGALGTQYF
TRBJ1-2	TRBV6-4	CASSDDFRGRGNASGYTF
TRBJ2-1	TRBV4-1	CASSLGLYNEQFF
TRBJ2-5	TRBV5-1	CASSLVTSEETQYF
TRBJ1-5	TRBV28	CASRTLFASNQPQHF
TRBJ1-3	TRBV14	CASSPPGLISGNTIYF
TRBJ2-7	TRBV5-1	CASSAPGQGFNEQYF
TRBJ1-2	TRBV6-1	CASSDRVYGYTF
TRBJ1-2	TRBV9	CASSTRTGSYGYTF
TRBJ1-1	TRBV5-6	CASSFLGVGTEAFF
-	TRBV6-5	CASSYVGQTGSVEQYF
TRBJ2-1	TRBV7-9	CASSLMARGTYNEQFF
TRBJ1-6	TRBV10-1	CASSGGDGSPLHF
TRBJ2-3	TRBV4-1	CASSQAPGHLSTDTQYF
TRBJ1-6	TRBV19	CASSIGTAHSPLHF
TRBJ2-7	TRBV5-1	CASSHTTGGSYEQYF
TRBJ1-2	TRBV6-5	CASSYGDRAYGYTF
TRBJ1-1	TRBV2	CASSWDSRNTEAFF
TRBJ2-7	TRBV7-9	CASSYLGFEGKAEQYF
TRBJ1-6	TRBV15	CATSRLGHGSPLHF
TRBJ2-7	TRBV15	CATSRDRTSGSSHEQYF
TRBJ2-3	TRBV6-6	CASSLLAGVPTDTQYF
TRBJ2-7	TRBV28	CASSFKNGREVSYEQYF
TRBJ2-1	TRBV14	CASSETGAGNEQFF
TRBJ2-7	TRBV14	CASSQAIGQGAESYEQYF
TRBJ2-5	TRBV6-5	CASRSLAGGETQYF
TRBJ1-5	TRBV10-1	CASRNGTGGHHHF
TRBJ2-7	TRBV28	CASRDRDRSESEQYF
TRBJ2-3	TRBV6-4	CASSAFQVSSTDTQYF
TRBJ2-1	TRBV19	CASRNIAGELYNEQFF
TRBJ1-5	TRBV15	CATSRGRGQPQHF
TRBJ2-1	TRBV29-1	CSGGVSGTGEQFF
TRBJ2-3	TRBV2	CASSGVDTQYF